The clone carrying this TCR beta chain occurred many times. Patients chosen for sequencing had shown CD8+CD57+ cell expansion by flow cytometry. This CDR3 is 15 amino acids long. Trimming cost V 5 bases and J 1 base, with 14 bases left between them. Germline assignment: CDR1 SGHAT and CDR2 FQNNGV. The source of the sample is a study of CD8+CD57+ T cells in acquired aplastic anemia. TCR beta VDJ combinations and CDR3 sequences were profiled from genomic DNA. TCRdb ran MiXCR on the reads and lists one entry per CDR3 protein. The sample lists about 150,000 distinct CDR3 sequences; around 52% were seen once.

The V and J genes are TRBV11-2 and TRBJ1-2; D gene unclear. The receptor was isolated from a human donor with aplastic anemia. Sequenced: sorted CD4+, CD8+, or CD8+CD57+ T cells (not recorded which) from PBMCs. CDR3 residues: CASSPGLGFNYGYTF. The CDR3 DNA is TGTGCCAGCAGCCCCGGGCTGGGGTTTAACTATGGCTACACCTTC.